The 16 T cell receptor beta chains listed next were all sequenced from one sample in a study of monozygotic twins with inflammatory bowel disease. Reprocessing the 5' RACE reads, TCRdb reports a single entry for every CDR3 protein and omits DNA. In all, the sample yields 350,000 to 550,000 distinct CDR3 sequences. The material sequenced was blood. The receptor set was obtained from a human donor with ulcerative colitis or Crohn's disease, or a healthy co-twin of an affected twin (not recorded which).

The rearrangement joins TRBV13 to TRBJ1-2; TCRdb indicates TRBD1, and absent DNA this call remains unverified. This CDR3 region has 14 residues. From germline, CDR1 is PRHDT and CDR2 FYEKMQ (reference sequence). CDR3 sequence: CASSRQGLEDGYTF.

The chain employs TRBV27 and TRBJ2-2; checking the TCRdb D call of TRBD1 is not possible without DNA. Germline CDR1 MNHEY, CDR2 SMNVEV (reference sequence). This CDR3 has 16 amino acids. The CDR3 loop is CASSPEGRGHTGELFF.

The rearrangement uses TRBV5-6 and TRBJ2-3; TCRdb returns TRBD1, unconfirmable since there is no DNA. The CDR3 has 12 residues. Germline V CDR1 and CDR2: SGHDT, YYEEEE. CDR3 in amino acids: CASSFRQGPQYF.

This CDR3 reads CASSQDRGSGTDTQYF. The chain couples TRBV3-1 to TRBJ2-3. Germline CDR1 is LGHDT and CDR2 is YNNKEL (reference sequence). The CDR3 runs 16 residues.

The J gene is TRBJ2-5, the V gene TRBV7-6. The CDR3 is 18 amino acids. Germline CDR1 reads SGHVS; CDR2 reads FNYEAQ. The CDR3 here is CASSPEYGGASYQETQYF.

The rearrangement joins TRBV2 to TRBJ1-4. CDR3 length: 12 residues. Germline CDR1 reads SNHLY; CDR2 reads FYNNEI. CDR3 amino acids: CASRSGPPLLFF.

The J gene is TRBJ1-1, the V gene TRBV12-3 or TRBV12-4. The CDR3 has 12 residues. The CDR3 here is CASGPPGPEAFF.

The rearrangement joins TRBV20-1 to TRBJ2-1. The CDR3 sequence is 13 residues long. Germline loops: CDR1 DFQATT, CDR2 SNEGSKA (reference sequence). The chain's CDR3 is CSARDPAATKQFF.

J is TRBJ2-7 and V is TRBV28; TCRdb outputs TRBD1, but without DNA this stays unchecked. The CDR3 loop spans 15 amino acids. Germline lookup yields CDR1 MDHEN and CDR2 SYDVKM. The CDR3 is CASSTSGQGSREQYF. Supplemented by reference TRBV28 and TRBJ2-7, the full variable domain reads DVKVTQSSRYLVKRTGEKVFLECVQDMDHENMFWYRQDPGLGLRLIYFSYDVKMKEKGDIPEGYSVSREKKERFSLILESASTNQTSMYLCASSTSGQGSREQYFGPGTRLTVT.

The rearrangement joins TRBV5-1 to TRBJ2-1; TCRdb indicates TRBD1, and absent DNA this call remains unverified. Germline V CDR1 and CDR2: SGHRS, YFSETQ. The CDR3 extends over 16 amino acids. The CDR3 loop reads CASSLALTGTYNEQFF.

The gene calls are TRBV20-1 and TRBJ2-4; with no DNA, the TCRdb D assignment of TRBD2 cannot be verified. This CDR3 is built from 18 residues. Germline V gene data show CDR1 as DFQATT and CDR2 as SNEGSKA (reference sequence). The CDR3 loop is CSARDGILAGVAKNIQYF.

The chain's CDR3 is CASSHQGSLAEAFF. This chain uses TRBV4-3 with TRBJ1-1; TCRdb names TRBD1, which stays unverified in the absence of DNA. The CDR3 runs 14 residues. The germline CDR1 and CDR2 sequences are LGHNA and YSLEER.

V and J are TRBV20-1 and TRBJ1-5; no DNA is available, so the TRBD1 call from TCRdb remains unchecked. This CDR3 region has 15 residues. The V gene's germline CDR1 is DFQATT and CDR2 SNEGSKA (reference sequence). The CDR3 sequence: CSARDRDRGHQPQHF.

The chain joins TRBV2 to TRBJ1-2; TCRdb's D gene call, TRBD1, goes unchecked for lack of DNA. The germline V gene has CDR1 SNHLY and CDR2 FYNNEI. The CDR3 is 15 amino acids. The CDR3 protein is CASSSRTGTGGGYTF.

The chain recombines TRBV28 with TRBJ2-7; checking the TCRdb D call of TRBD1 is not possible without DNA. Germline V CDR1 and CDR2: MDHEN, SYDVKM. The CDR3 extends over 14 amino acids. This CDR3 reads CASSLQVVSYEQYF.

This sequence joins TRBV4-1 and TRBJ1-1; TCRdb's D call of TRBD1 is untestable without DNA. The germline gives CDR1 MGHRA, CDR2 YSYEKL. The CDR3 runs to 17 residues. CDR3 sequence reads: CASSHNPRGTGITEAFF.